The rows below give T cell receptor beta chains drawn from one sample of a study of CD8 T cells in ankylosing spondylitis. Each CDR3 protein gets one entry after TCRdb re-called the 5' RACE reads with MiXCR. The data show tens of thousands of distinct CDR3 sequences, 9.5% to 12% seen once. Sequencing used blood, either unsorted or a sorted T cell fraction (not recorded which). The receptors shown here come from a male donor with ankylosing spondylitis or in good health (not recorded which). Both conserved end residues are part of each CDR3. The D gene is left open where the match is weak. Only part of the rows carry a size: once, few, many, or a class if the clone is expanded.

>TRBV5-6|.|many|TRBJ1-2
TGTGCCAGCAGCGTCCTTGGTGGCTACACCTTC
CASSVLGGYTF
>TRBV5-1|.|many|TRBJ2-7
TGCGCCAGCAGCTTGGTTGGTGCCAGCAACTACGAGCAGTACTTC
CASSLVGASNYEQYF
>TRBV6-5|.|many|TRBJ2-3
TGTGCCAGCAGTTCCCCAAGGGGTGGGGGCGGAGATACGCAGTATTTT
CASSSPRGGGGDTQYF
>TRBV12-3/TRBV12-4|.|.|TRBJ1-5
TGTGCCAGCAGTTTAAGCCTAAATCAGCCCCAGCATTTT
CASSLSLNQPQHF
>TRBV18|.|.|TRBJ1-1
TGTGCCAGCTCCCTATCAGGACGGGACGGTGAAGCTTTCTTT
CASSLSGRDGEAFF
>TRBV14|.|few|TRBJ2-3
TGTGCCAGCAGCCAAGCAGGATGGGCAACAGATACGCAGTATTTT
CASSQAGWATDTQYF
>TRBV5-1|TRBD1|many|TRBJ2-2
TGCGCCAGCAGCTTGGGGACAGGGGACAGGGAGCTGTTTTTT
CASSLGTGDRELFF
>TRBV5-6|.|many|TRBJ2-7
TGTGCCAGCAGCTTGGGGGGTGCGCGGGGAACCTACGAGCAGTACTTC
CASSLGGARGTYEQYF
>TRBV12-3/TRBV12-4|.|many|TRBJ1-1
TGTGCCAGCAGTCCCCTGAGGGCGACTGAAGCTTTCTTT
CASSPLRATEAFF
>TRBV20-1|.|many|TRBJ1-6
TGCAGTGCCGCGGGGCGGAGTATAGATTCACCCCTCCACTTT
CSAAGRSIDSPLHF
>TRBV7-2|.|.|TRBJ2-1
TGTGCCAGCAGCTCTTCCGCAGGGCAGTACTACAATGAGCAGTTCTTC
CASSSSAGQYYNEQFF
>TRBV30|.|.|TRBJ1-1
TGTGCCTGGAGTCGTGCGGGCAACACTGAAGCTTTCTTT
CAWSRAGNTEAFF
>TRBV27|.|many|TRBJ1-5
TGTGCCAGCAAGACCGGGGGTCATAGCAATCAGCCCCAGCATTTT
CASKTGGHSNQPQHF
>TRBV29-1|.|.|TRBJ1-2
TGCAGCGTTGGAACGGAAGGCTACACCTTC
CSVGTEGYTF
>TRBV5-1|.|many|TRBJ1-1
TGCGCCAGCAGCTTGTTTATAGGGACTGAAGCTTTCTTT
CASSLFIGTEAFF
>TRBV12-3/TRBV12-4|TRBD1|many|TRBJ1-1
TGTGCCAGCAGTCTCCGGACAGGGGGCCCCCCCATGAACACTGAAGCTTTCTTT
CASSLRTGGPPMNTEAFF
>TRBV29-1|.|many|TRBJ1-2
TGCAGCGGTCGGACCGCTAACTATGGCTACACCTTC
CSGRTANYGYTF
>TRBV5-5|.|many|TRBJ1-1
TGTGCCAGCAGCCCGCACGGCGACCGCATGAACACTGAAGCTTTCTTT
CASSPHGDRMNTEAFF
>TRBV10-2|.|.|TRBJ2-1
TGCGCCAGCAGGATTTCAGGGGGGGGCAGATACAATGAGCAGTTCTTC
CASRISGGGRYNEQFF
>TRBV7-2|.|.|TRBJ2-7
TGTGCCAGCAGGGAGCCGGGAAACCCCTACGAGCAGTACTTC
CASREPGNPYEQYF
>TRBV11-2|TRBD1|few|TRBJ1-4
TGTGCCAGCAGCTTAGGGGACAGAAAACTGTTTTTT
CASSLGDRKLFF
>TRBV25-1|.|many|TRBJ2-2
TGTGCCAGCAGGGTCACCGGGGAGCTGTTTTTT
CASRVTGELFF
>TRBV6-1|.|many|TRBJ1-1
TGTGCCACTTACTTCACCACTACGGGGACTGAAGCTTTCTTT
CATYFTTTGTEAFF
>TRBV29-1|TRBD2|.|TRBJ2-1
TGCAGCGTTCGAAGGATTAGCGGGGTTGATGAGCAGTTCTTC
CSVRRISGVDEQFF
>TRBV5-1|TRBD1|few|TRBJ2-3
TGCGCCAGCGGGACCGGGACAGGGGCAAATACGCAGTATTTT
CASGTGTGANTQYF
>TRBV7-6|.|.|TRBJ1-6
TGTGCCAGCAGCTGGACAGAGAATTCACCCCTCCACTTT
CASSWTENSPLHF
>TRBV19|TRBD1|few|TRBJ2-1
TGTGCCAGTAGTATAGGACAGGGTATCAATGAGCAGTTCTTC
CASSIGQGINEQFF
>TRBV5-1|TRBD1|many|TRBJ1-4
TGCGCCAGCAGTCAATCACAGGGGCACGATGAAAAACTGTTTTTT
CASSQSQGHDEKLFF
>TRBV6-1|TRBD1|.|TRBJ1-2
TGTGCCAGCAGTGTGGGCAGGGGGCGGAGGAACTATGGCTACACCTTC
CASSVGRGRRNYGYTF
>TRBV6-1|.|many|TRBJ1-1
TGTGCCAGCCTCGGCCTTTCTAACACTGAAGCTTTCTTT
CASLGLSNTEAFF
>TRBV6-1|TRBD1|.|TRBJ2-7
TGTACCAGCAGCAAACAGGGACAGGCCTACGAGCAGTACTTC
CTSSKQGQAYEQYF
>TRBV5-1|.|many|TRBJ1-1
TGCGCCAGCCGAATTCACGGGCTGGGGTTGGCTGAAGCTTTCTTT
CASRIHGLGLAEAFF
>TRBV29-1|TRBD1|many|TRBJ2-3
TGCAGCGTTGAACTGGGACAGGGATACACAGATACGCAGTATTTT
CSVELGQGYTDTQYF
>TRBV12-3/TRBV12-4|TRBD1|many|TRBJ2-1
TGTGCCAGCAGTCCCCGGACAGGGGGCTTTTACAATGAGCAGTTCTTC
CASSPRTGGFYNEQFF
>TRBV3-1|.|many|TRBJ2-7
TGTGCCAGCAGCCATCCTGGTGCCACAGGCTCCTACGAGCAGTACTTC
CASSHPGATGSYEQYF
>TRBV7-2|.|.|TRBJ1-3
TGTGCCAGCAGCTTATCGGGGGGCAGCTCTGGAAACACCATATATTTT
CASSLSGGSSGNTIYF
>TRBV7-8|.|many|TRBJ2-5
TGTGCCAGCAGCTTAGGGGCCTGGGAGACCCAGTACTTC
CASSLGAWETQYF
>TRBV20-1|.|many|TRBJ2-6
TGCAGTGCTTCAGGCAGGGGACGCGGGGCCAACGTCCTGACTTTC
CSASGRGRGANVLTF
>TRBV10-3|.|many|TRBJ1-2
TGTGCCATCACCGCAGGAGACTATGGCTACACCTTC
CAITAGDYGYTF
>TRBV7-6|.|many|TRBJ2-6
TGTGCCAGCAGCTTATTTATAGGCTCTGGGGCCAACGTCCTGACTTTC
CASSLFIGSGANVLTF
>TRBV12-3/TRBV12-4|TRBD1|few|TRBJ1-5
TGTGCCAGCAGCCCGGACAGGGGCTATCAGCCCCAGCATTTT
CASSPDRGYQPQHF
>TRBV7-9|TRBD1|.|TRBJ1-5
TGTGCCAGCAGCTTATCGACAGGGAATCAGCCCCAGCATTTT
CASSLSTGNQPQHF
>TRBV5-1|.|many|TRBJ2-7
TGCGCCAGCATGGGCGTTGCAGGCGTCTACGAGCAGTACTTC
CASMGVAGVYEQYF
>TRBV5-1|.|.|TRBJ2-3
TGCGCCAGCAGCTTGCAGACAGATACGCAGTATTTT
CASSLQTDTQYF
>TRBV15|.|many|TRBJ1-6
TGTGCCACCGCGGGGGCTAGGAATTCACCCCTCCACTTT
CATAGARNSPLHF
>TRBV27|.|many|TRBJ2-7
TGTGCCAGCAGTCCCCCCGAGGAGCAGTACTTC
CASSPPEEQYF
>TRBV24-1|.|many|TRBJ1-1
TGTGCCACCAGGGGCCCGGGCCCGAACACTGAAGCTTTCTTT
CATRGPGPNTEAFF
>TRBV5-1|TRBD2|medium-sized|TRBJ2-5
TGCGCCAGCAGCCCAGCGGGGCAAGAGACCCAGTACTTC
CASSPAGQETQYF
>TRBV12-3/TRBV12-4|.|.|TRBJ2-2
TGTGTCAGCAGTCCCGCGGGGACCGCGAACACCGGGGAGCTGTTTTTT
CVSSPAGTANTGELFF
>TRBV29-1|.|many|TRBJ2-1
TGCAGCGTTGCCAGGGGAGGGTCCTACAATGAGCAGTTCTTC
CSVARGGSYNEQFF